The 18 T cell receptor beta chains reported below all come from one sample, sequenced in a study of OX40 agonist ivuxolimab in advanced cancers. Method: immunoSEQ multiplex PCR; TCRdb's copy keeps in-frame clones and lacks some. The data show roughly 23,000 clones, around nine tenths seen once. Sequences were derived from CD4+ or CD8+ T cells sorted from blood, sampled in a trial of the OX40 agonist ivuxolimab. The receptor source for this set is an adult with an advanced solid tumor such as melanoma, head and neck, liver or kidney cancer.

This sequence joins TRBV9 and TRBJ1-1; 9 bases map to TRBD1. CDR1 is SGDLS and CDR2 is YYNGEE in the germline V gene. The CDR3 consists of 16 residues. The ends lost 5 bases at V and 5 bases at J; junction bases unmatched: 13. The CDR3 loop is CASSTKLTGGKTEAFF. In nucleotides, the CDR3 is TGTGCCAGCAGTACCAAATTAACAGGGGGCAAAACTGAAGCTTTCTTT.

V is TRBV19 and J is TRBJ1-4, with a tentative D call TRBD1 (6 bases). V was trimmed by 4 bases and J by 2 bases, leaving 14 bases between them. Germline CDR1 LNHDA, CDR2 SQIVND (reference sequence). The CDR3 has 16 residues. CDR3 nucleotide sequence: TGTGCCAGTAGTAACGGAGGGGGGGGGACTAATGAAAAACTGTTTTTT. This sequence encodes CASSNGGGGTNEKLFF.

J is TRBJ1-1 and V is TRBV4-1; 10 nucleotides match TRBD1. The CDR3 runs 15 residues. CDR1 and CDR2 from the germline V gene are MGHRA and YSYEKL. J was trimmed by 4 bases and V by 3 bases; bases with no gene match: 5. In nucleotides, the CDR3 is TGCGCCAGCAGCCATAGACAGGGGGCTGGCACTGAAGCTTTCTTT. Protein: CASSHRQGAGTEAFF.

The rearrangement links TRBV9 to TRBJ2-5; 8 bases are shared with TRBD2. There are 15 residues in the CDR3. Germline loops: CDR1 SGDLS, CDR2 YYNGEE. The ends lost 3 bases at V and 3 bases at J; junction bases unmatched: 7. In nucleotides, the CDR3 is TGTGCCAGCAGCGCCGCTGCGGGAGGTAAAGAGACCCAGTACTTC. Translating gives CASSAAAGGKETQYF.

Worth noting for this clone: Other DNA sequences from this sample encode an identical CDR3 as well. The chain employs TRBV27 and TRBJ2-5; TRBD2 agrees at 14 bases. Unmatched junction bases numbered 3, after V lost 5 bases and J lost 4 bases. The CDR3 is 15 amino acids. CDR1 and CDR2 (germline): MNHEY, SMNVEV (reference sequence). The CDR3 loop is CASSAGTSGRETQYF. DNA for the CDR3: TGTGCCAGCAGTGCAGGGACTAGCGGGAGAGAGACCCAGTACTTC.

The chain carries TRBV20-1 and TRBJ2-3, with D tentatively TRBD2 (6 bases). V was shortened by 6 bases and J by 6 bases, with 10 bases between the two germline ends. Germline V CDR1 and CDR2: DFQATT, SNEGSKA (reference sequence). The CDR3 is 11 residues long. The chain's CDR3 is CSACGKDTQYF. The CDR3 DNA reads as TGCAGTGCCTGCGGGAAGGATACGCAGTATTTT.

This clone is large within its sample. The V gene is TRBV4-2, the J gene TRBJ2-1; TRBD2 agrees at 7 bases. The length of the CDR3 is 14 residues. Trimming at V came to 3 bases and at J to 3 bases, leaving 2 bases not matched to a gene. Germline CDR1 LGHNA, CDR2 YNFKEQ. The chain's CDR3 is CASSQGDYYNEQFF. CDR3 nucleotide sequence: TGTGCCAGCAGCCAGGGGGACTACTACAATGAGCAGTTCTTC.

The chain joins TRBV4-1 to TRBJ2-1; 14 bases fit TRBD2. The CDR3 is 15 residues long. V was clipped by 6 bases and J by 9 bases; unmatched bases: 7. The germline V gene has CDR1 MGHRA and CDR2 YSYEKL. CDR3 sequence (DNA): TGCGCCAGCAGGCGGGGACTAGCGGGAGCTGTTGAGCAGTTCTTC. This translates into CASRRGLAGAVEQFF.

The CDR3 region has the DNA TGTGCCAGCAGTGAGCCAGGGGGCTTCTTAGCTGCAGATACGCAGTATTTT. It is translated as CASSEPGGFLAADTQYF. The J gene is TRBJ2-3, the V gene TRBV25-1, with 8 bases identical to TRBD1. V lost 3 bases and J lost 4; bases outside the gene matches: 12. This CDR3 region has 17 residues. Germline CDR1 reads MGHDK; CDR2 reads SYGVNS.

The J gene is TRBJ2-7, the V gene TRBV6-5; D may correspond to TRBD1 or TRBD2 (5 bases each). V was pared by 5 bases and J by 3 bases, with 11 bases between. Germline values: CDR1 MNHEY, CDR2 SVGAGI. The CDR3 consists of 13 residues. This CDR3 reads CASSGTVDYEQYF. DNA of the CDR3: TGTGCCAGCAGTGGGACGGTAGACTACGAGCAGTACTTC.

V usage is TRBV9 and J usage is TRBJ2-7; 9 bases align to TRBD1. In germline, CDR1 is SGDLS, CDR2 YYNGEE. J gave up 2 bases and V 3 bases, and 6 bases lay outside the gene matches. This CDR3 is built from 15 residues. CDR3: CASSESGTGTYEQYF. In DNA, the CDR3 is TGTGCCAGCAGCGAATCCGGGACAGGGACCTACGAGCAGTACTTC.

This chain links TRBV27 with TRBJ2-1, with D perhaps matching TRBD1 (5 bases). V was clipped by 5 bases and J by 7 bases, with 12 bases between them. Germline values: CDR1 MNHEY, CDR2 SMNVEV (reference sequence). The CDR3 is made up of 13 amino acids. The CDR3 sequence: CASSPRVGNEQFF. The CDR3 coding sequence is TGTGCCAGCAGTCCCAGGGTGGGGAATGAGCAGTTCTTC.

This clone has a single count. The rearrangement uses TRBV9 and TRBJ2-2; possibly TRBD2 for D (5 bases). Trimming left V 6 bases short and J 3 bases short, with 12 bases between. CDR1 is SGDLS, CDR2 YYNGEE, per germline. This CDR3 comprises 14 residues. As DNA, the CDR3 is TGTGCCAGCACGGAGCGGTCGTACACCGGGGAGCTGTTTTTT. It specifies CASTERSYTGELFF.

This sequence joins TRBV10-3 and TRBJ1-1; D is ambiguous. The CDR3 is 14 residues long. Between the trimmed V and J ends, which lost 2 bases and 1 base, there was a span of 8 bases. From germline, CDR1 is ENHRY and CDR2 SYGVKD. CDR3 DNA: TGTGCCATCAGTGAGGAGACCGAGAACACTGAAGCTTTCTTT. Translating gives CAISEETENTEAFF.

The rearrangement links TRBV5-4 to TRBJ2-7; weak D call: TRBD1 (5 bases). Germline V CDR1 and CDR2: SGHNT, YYREEE (reference sequence). CDR3 length: 15 residues. Trimming cost V 4 bases and J 2 bases, with 16 bases left between them. The CDR3 DNA sequence: TGTGCCAGCAGCCCGCTGGGGCTAGGGGCCTACGAGCAGTACTTC. It encodes CASSPLGLGAYEQYF.

The CDR3 coding sequence is TGCAGCGTTGAAGGCAGCTACTATGGCTACACCTTC. Its translation is CSVEGSYYGYTF. The chain couples TRBV29-1 to TRBJ1-2, with D unclear. The germline V and J ends were trimmed by 1 base and 3 bases, with 6 bases remaining between them. The CDR3 is made up of 12 amino acids. Germline CDR1 reads SQVTM; CDR2 reads ANQGSEA. The full variable domain, with the rest looked up from reference TRBV29-1 and TRBJ1-2, is SAVISQKPSRDICQRGTSLTIQCQVDSQVTMMFWYRQQPGQSLTLIATANQGSEATYESGFVIDKFPISRPNLTFSTLTVSNMSPEDSSIYLCSVEGSYYGYTFGSGTRLTVV.

The J gene is TRBJ2-1, the V gene TRBV7-9; 7 bases map to TRBD2. CDR1 is SEHNR, CDR2 FQNEAQ, per germline (reference sequence). The junction had 15 bases not matched to a gene; V was cut back by 6 bases and J by 4 bases. CDR3 length: 17 residues. CDR3 residues: CASRSDLAGAGYNEQFF. The CDR3 coding sequence is TGTGCCAGCAGATCAGATCTGGCGGGAGCGGGGTACAATGAGCAGTTCTTC.

The gene calls are TRBV5-6 and TRBJ2-3; D gene ambiguous. CDR3 length: 17 amino acids. The V gene's germline CDR1 is SGHDT and CDR2 YYEEEE. V gave up 5 bases and J gave up 0 bases, with 19 bases separating them. The CDR3 region is CASSKDWAVPSTDTQYF. CDR3 bases: TGTGCCAGCAGTAAGGATTGGGCGGTCCCAAGCACAGATACGCAGTATTTT.